The rows below give T cell receptor beta chains drawn from one sample of a study of T-cell reconstitution after alpha-beta-depleted transplantation in children. In TCRdb, the PCR reads were re-called with MiXCR into one record per CDR3 protein. The sample has hundreds of thousands of distinct CDR3 sequences; approximately 9.5% are singletons. The source was PBMCs from the stem cell graft donor, collected from the stem cell graft. The origin of the receptors is a human donor who donated a stem cell graft to a child with acute lymphoblastic leukemia. The CDR3 runs from the conserved cysteine through the conserved F or W. Each record gives: D gene, clone size, V gene, CDR3 length, J gene, CDR3 DNA, CDR3 protein. The D gene is left open where the match is weak. Not every row has a clone size; where given, it reads once, few, many or a size class.

d_call: NA
clone_size: NA
v_call: TRBV18
cdr3_length: 17
j_call: TRBJ2-3
cdr3_nt: TGTGCCAGCTCACCAGGGGCGCCGACTAGTGTTGCAGATACGCAGTATTTT
cdr3_aa: CASSPGAPTSVADTQYF

d_call: NA
clone_size: many
v_call: TRBV12-3/TRBV12-4
cdr3_length: 12
j_call: TRBJ1-2
cdr3_nt: TGTGCCAGCAGTAAAGATGGCTTTGGCTACACCTTC
cdr3_aa: CASSKDGFGYTF

d_call: NA
clone_size: many
v_call: TRBV20-1
cdr3_length: 13
j_call: TRBJ1-1
cdr3_nt: TGCAGTGCTCCGAGGGGAGGGGACACTGAAGCTTTCTTT
cdr3_aa: CSAPRGGDTEAFF

d_call: NA
clone_size: few
v_call: TRBV25-1
cdr3_length: 16
j_call: TRBJ1-4
cdr3_nt: TGTGCCAGCAGTGATCTTTCAGGCAGGGTTAATGAAAAACTGTTTTTT
cdr3_aa: CASSDLSGRVNEKLFF

d_call: NA
clone_size: NA
v_call: TRBV10-1
cdr3_length: 15
j_call: TRBJ2-7
cdr3_nt: TGCGCCAGCAGTGAAGGGCAGGGGGAGGTTTACGAGCAGTACTTC
cdr3_aa: CASSEGQGEVYEQYF

d_call: NA
clone_size: many
v_call: TRBV28
cdr3_length: 16
j_call: TRBJ2-2
cdr3_nt: TGTGCCAGCACCAGCCCGGACACTTCGAACACCGGGGAGCTGTTTTTT
cdr3_aa: CASTSPDTSNTGELFF

d_call: NA
clone_size: few
v_call: TRBV9
cdr3_length: 14
j_call: TRBJ1-2
cdr3_nt: TGTGCCAGCAGCGGGACACTGTATAGCTATGGCTACACCTTC
cdr3_aa: CASSGTLYSYGYTF

d_call: NA
clone_size: few
v_call: TRBV7-2
cdr3_length: 13
j_call: TRBJ2-7
cdr3_nt: TGTGCCAGCAGCTTGCGACAGCTCGACGAGCAGTACTTC
cdr3_aa: CASSLRQLDEQYF

d_call: NA
clone_size: many
v_call: TRBV5-1
cdr3_length: 14
j_call: TRBJ1-5
cdr3_nt: TGCGCCAGCAGCTTGGGAGGGGTTGGGCCGCCCCAGCATTTT
cdr3_aa: CASSLGGVGPPQHF

d_call: TRBD1
clone_size: many
v_call: TRBV20-1
cdr3_length: 15
j_call: TRBJ1-1
cdr3_nt: TGCAGTGCTATCACTCCATACAGGGGTAACACTGAAGCTTTCTTT
cdr3_aa: CSAITPYRGNTEAFF

d_call: NA
clone_size: few
v_call: TRBV6-5
cdr3_length: 12
j_call: TRBJ2-3
cdr3_nt: TGTGCCAGCGGGTACAGCACAGATACGCAGTATTTT
cdr3_aa: CASGYSTDTQYF

d_call: NA
clone_size: many
v_call: TRBV7-9
cdr3_length: 17
j_call: TRBJ1-6
cdr3_nt: TGTGCCAGCAGCTTCCAGGATTGGGCAGGGTCCAGGGCACCCCTCCACTTT
cdr3_aa: CASSFQDWAGSRAPLHF

d_call: TRBD2
clone_size: many
v_call: TRBV7-2
cdr3_length: 17
j_call: TRBJ2-7
cdr3_nt: TGTGCCAGCAGCTTACGGACTAGCGGGGGGGCAGCCTACGAGCAGTACTTC
cdr3_aa: CASSLRTSGGAAYEQYF

d_call: TRBD1
clone_size: NA
v_call: TRBV27
cdr3_length: 15
j_call: TRBJ2-2
cdr3_nt: TGTGCCAGCAGTTTCGGGACAGAAGACACCGGGGAGCTGTTTTTT
cdr3_aa: CASSFGTEDTGELFF

d_call: TRBD2
clone_size: NA
v_call: TRBV5-1
cdr3_length: 16
j_call: TRBJ2-2
cdr3_nt: TGCGCCAGCAGCTTTACTAGCGGGAGTAACACCGGGGAGCTGTTTTTT
cdr3_aa: CASSFTSGSNTGELFF

d_call: NA
clone_size: many
v_call: TRBV11-2
cdr3_length: 14
j_call: TRBJ1-2
cdr3_nt: TGTGCCAGCAGCTTAGATCTGAACGGCTTCGGCTACACCTTC
cdr3_aa: CASSLDLNGFGYTF

d_call: NA
clone_size: NA
v_call: TRBV24-1
cdr3_length: 16
j_call: TRBJ1-5
cdr3_nt: TGTGCCACCAGTGATTCGGGACGTTCTAGCAATCAGCCCCAGCATTTT
cdr3_aa: CATSDSGRSSNQPQHF

d_call: TRBD2
clone_size: many
v_call: TRBV20-1
cdr3_length: 16
j_call: TRBJ2-3
cdr3_nt: TGCAGTGCTACCGGGACTAGCGGCTTTAGCACAGATACGCAGTATTTT
cdr3_aa: CSATGTSGFSTDTQYF

d_call: TRBD1
clone_size: few
v_call: TRBV7-2
cdr3_length: 15
j_call: TRBJ1-1
cdr3_nt: TGTGCCAGCAGTTCAGCCGTGGGACAGGGGGCTTCCGCTTTCTTT
cdr3_aa: CASSSAVGQGASAFF

d_call: TRBD1
clone_size: many
v_call: TRBV5-1
cdr3_length: 16
j_call: TRBJ1-2
cdr3_nt: TGCGCCAGCAGCCGGGAAGGGACAGGAAAAAGTTATGGCTACACCTTC
cdr3_aa: CASSREGTGKSYGYTF

d_call: TRBD1
clone_size: NA
v_call: TRBV6-1
cdr3_length: 13
j_call: TRBJ1-2
cdr3_nt: TGTGCCAGCAGGCTGGACAGGGCCTATGGCTACACCTTC
cdr3_aa: CASRLDRAYGYTF

d_call: NA
clone_size: many
v_call: TRBV7-6
cdr3_length: 15
j_call: TRBJ2-1
cdr3_nt: TGTGCCAGCAGCTTAGCGGGGGGCGAATACAATGAGCAGTTCTTC
cdr3_aa: CASSLAGGEYNEQFF

d_call: TRBD1
clone_size: many
v_call: TRBV12-3/TRBV12-4
cdr3_length: 14
j_call: TRBJ2-2
cdr3_nt: TGTGCCAGCGGCGTCGGGACAGTCACCGGGGAGCTGTTTTTT
cdr3_aa: CASGVGTVTGELFF

d_call: NA
clone_size: NA
v_call: TRBV6-5
cdr3_length: 14
j_call: TRBJ2-1
cdr3_nt: TGTGCCAGCAGTTACGGCGTCAGCAACAATGAGCAGTTCTTC
cdr3_aa: CASSYGVSNNEQFF

d_call: TRBD1
clone_size: NA
v_call: TRBV4-2
cdr3_length: 16
j_call: TRBJ1-4
cdr3_nt: TGTGCCAGCAGCCAAGATCCTTCGGGACAGTATGAAAAACTGTTTTTT
cdr3_aa: CASSQDPSGQYEKLFF

d_call: NA
clone_size: many
v_call: TRBV5-1
cdr3_length: 14
j_call: TRBJ2-7
cdr3_nt: TGCGCCAGCAGCGCGGCGTCGATCTCCTACGAGCAGTACTTC
cdr3_aa: CASSAASISYEQYF

d_call: TRBD1
clone_size: NA
v_call: TRBV29-1
cdr3_length: 14
j_call: TRBJ2-5
cdr3_nt: TGCAGCGTGGTCCGACAGGGACAACAAGAGACCCAGTACTTC
cdr3_aa: CSVVRQGQQETQYF

d_call: NA
clone_size: many
v_call: TRBV5-1
cdr3_length: 14
j_call: TRBJ2-4
cdr3_nt: TGCGCCAGCAGCACCGGGACGGGGGAAAACATTCAGTACTTC
cdr3_aa: CASSTGTGENIQYF

d_call: NA
clone_size: NA
v_call: TRBV5-1
cdr3_length: 16
j_call: TRBJ1-5
cdr3_nt: TGCGCCAGCAGCGTGGAACCGGGGAGATCCTATCAGCCCCAGCATTTT
cdr3_aa: CASSVEPGRSYQPQHF

d_call: NA
clone_size: many
v_call: TRBV18
cdr3_length: 14
j_call: TRBJ1-5
cdr3_nt: TGTGCCAGCTCACCTTACAGGGACGAACAGCCCCAGCATTTT
cdr3_aa: CASSPYRDEQPQHF

d_call: NA
clone_size: many
v_call: TRBV10-3
cdr3_length: 15
j_call: TRBJ2-5
cdr3_nt: TGTGCAAGCCGGCCAGCGGACCTCGTCCAAGAGACCCAGTACTTC
cdr3_aa: CASRPADLVQETQYF

d_call: NA
clone_size: many
v_call: TRBV6-5
cdr3_length: 14
j_call: TRBJ1-5
cdr3_nt: TGTGCCAGCAGCTTGGACACTTATGATCAGCCCCAGCATTTT
cdr3_aa: CASSLDTYDQPQHF

d_call: TRBD2
clone_size: NA
v_call: TRBV7-2
cdr3_length: 17
j_call: TRBJ2-1
cdr3_nt: TGTGCCAGCAGCCCGGTAGCGGGGAGGAGCTCCTACAATGAGCAGTTCTTC
cdr3_aa: CASSPVAGRSSYNEQFF

d_call: NA
clone_size: few
v_call: TRBV9
cdr3_length: 14
j_call: TRBJ1-2
cdr3_nt: TGTGCCAGCAGCGTCAACTCCGTGGTGGGTGGCTACACCTTC
cdr3_aa: CASSVNSVVGGYTF

d_call: NA
clone_size: many
v_call: TRBV7-9
cdr3_length: 17
j_call: TRBJ2-7
cdr3_nt: TGTGCCAGCATCCCTCCCCCCGACAGCCTCACGCCCTACGAGCAGTACTTC
cdr3_aa: CASIPPPDSLTPYEQYF

d_call: NA
clone_size: many
v_call: TRBV29-1
cdr3_length: 13
j_call: TRBJ1-1
cdr3_nt: TGCAGCGTTGTGGGCAGTCAGAACACTGAAGCTTTCTTT
cdr3_aa: CSVVGSQNTEAFF

d_call: NA
clone_size: NA
v_call: TRBV12-3/TRBV12-4
cdr3_length: 12
j_call: TRBJ1-5
cdr3_nt: TGTGCCAGCAGTTACAGGAGTGGGCCCCAGCATTTT
cdr3_aa: CASSYRSGPQHF

d_call: NA
clone_size: many
v_call: TRBV6-1
cdr3_length: 15
j_call: TRBJ1-1
cdr3_nt: TGTGCCAGCAGTGTGAGTCAGGTCCGGAACACTGAAGCTTTCTTT
cdr3_aa: CASSVSQVRNTEAFF

d_call: NA
clone_size: NA
v_call: TRBV29-1
cdr3_length: 14
j_call: TRBJ2-3
cdr3_nt: TGCAGCGTTGTACGCCTTTCCTTCACAGATACGCAGTATTTT
cdr3_aa: CSVVRLSFTDTQYF

d_call: NA
clone_size: few
v_call: TRBV7-2
cdr3_length: 14
j_call: TRBJ2-7
cdr3_nt: TGTGCCAGCAGCTTAGGTCCCCCGATCTACGAGCAGTACTTC
cdr3_aa: CASSLGPPIYEQYF

d_call: NA
clone_size: few
v_call: TRBV11-3
cdr3_length: 14
j_call: TRBJ2-5
cdr3_nt: TGTGCCAGCAGCTTAGGCAGGTACCTTCGTACCCAGTACTTC
cdr3_aa: CASSLGRYLRTQYF

d_call: NA
clone_size: NA
v_call: TRBV20-1
cdr3_length: 12
j_call: TRBJ1-5
cdr3_nt: TGCTCATCAGGGGCAAGCAATCAGCCCCAGCATTTT
cdr3_aa: CSSGASNQPQHF

d_call: NA
clone_size: many
v_call: TRBV24-1
cdr3_length: 15
j_call: TRBJ2-3
cdr3_nt: TGTGCCACCAGCCGGTGGGCGGCTAGCACAGATACGCAGTATTTT
cdr3_aa: CATSRWAASTDTQYF

d_call: TRBD2
clone_size: many
v_call: TRBV20-1
cdr3_length: 16
j_call: TRBJ2-3
cdr3_nt: TGCAGTGCTAGAGCTGCTAGCGGGGGGGCGACAGATACGCAGTATTTT
cdr3_aa: CSARAASGGATDTQYF

d_call: TRBD1
clone_size: few
v_call: TRBV7-6
cdr3_length: 23
j_call: TRBJ2-6
cdr3_nt: TGTGCCAGCAGCTTATCCCTTCTGTCCCGGGACAGGGCCAAGATGGCTGGGGCCAACGTCCTGACTTTC
cdr3_aa: CASSLSLLSRDRAKMAGANVLTF

d_call: NA
clone_size: many
v_call: TRBV6-1
cdr3_length: 14
j_call: TRBJ2-6
cdr3_nt: TGTGCCAGCACAGGGTCTGGTGGGGCCAACGTCCTGACTTTC
cdr3_aa: CASTGSGGANVLTF

d_call: NA
clone_size: few
v_call: TRBV27
cdr3_length: 20
j_call: TRBJ2-3
cdr3_nt: TGTGCCAGCAGTGGATATACCGGGACGCCGGACTATTCTTCCTGGGATACGCAGTATTTT
cdr3_aa: CASSGYTGTPDYSSWDTQYF

d_call: NA
clone_size: NA
v_call: TRBV7-9
cdr3_length: 14
j_call: TRBJ2-3
cdr3_nt: TGTGCCAGCAGCCCGCTGAATAGCACAGATACGCAGTATTTT
cdr3_aa: CASSPLNSTDTQYF

d_call: TRBD2
clone_size: few
v_call: TRBV5-1
cdr3_length: 16
j_call: TRBJ2-1
cdr3_nt: TGCGCCAGCAGCTTACAACCGGGACTAGCGGGGGGAGAGCAGTTCTTC
cdr3_aa: CASSLQPGLAGGEQFF

d_call: NA
clone_size: NA
v_call: TRBV20-1
cdr3_length: 13
j_call: TRBJ2-7
cdr3_nt: TGCAGTGCAACCTCGGACGTCCCGGGAGAGCAGTACTTC
cdr3_aa: CSATSDVPGEQYF

d_call: TRBD1
clone_size: NA
v_call: TRBV6-1
cdr3_length: 16
j_call: TRBJ1-4
cdr3_nt: TGTGCCACCGCAGGAGGGGGCATGTCAACTAATGAAAAACTGTTTTTT
cdr3_aa: CATAGGGMSTNEKLFF

d_call: NA
clone_size: many
v_call: TRBV5-1
cdr3_length: 15
j_call: TRBJ1-2
cdr3_nt: TGTGCCAGCAGTTTATCGCCAGGGGCCAACTATGGCTACACCTTC
cdr3_aa: CASSLSPGANYGYTF

d_call: NA
clone_size: few
v_call: TRBV7-9
cdr3_length: 13
j_call: TRBJ1-1
cdr3_nt: TGTGCCACGACTAAGGACGGGAACACTGAAGCTTTCTTT
cdr3_aa: CATTKDGNTEAFF

d_call: TRBD1
clone_size: few
v_call: TRBV5-5
cdr3_length: 16
j_call: TRBJ2-5
cdr3_nt: TGTGCCAGCAGCCTGAGGGGGACAGGGCTCCAAGAGACCCAGTACTTC
cdr3_aa: CASSLRGTGLQETQYF

d_call: NA
clone_size: many
v_call: TRBV21-1
cdr3_length: 12
j_call: TRBJ2-1
cdr3_nt: TGTGCCAGCAGAGGGGGAGGGAGTGAGCAGTTCTTC
cdr3_aa: CASRGGGSEQFF